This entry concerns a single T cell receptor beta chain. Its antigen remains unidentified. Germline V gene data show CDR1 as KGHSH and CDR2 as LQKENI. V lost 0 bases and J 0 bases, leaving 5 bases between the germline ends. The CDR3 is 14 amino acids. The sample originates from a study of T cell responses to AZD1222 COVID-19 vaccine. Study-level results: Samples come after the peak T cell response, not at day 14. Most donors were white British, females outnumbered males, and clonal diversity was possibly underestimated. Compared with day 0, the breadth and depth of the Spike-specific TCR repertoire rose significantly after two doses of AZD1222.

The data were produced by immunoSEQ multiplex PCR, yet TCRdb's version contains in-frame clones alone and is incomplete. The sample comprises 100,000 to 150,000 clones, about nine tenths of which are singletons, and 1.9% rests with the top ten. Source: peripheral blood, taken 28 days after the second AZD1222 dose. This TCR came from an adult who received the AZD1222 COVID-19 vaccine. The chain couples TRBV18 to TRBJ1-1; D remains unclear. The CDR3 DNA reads TGTGCCAGCTCACCACCGTCAGTGAACACTGAAGCTTTCTTT. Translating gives CASSPPSVNTEAFF. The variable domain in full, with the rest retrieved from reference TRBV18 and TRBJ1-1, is NAGVMQNPRHLVRRRGQEARLRCSPMKGHSHVYWYRQLPEEGLKFMVYLQKENIIDESGMPKERFSAEFPKEGPSILRIQQVVRGDSAAYFCASSPPSVNTEAFFGQGTRLTVV.